This entry concerns a single T cell receptor beta chain. This clone was seen more than once but under ten times. This receptor's antigen is unknown. Base qualities are not recorded, but no much larger clone differs from it by a single base. In total, just over 650 healthy bone marrow donors made up the cohort. All cohort members were sampled while nominally healthy, although unrecorded immune exposures were likely present. The donor was CMV seropositive and was included in the group of 300 or so seropositive cohort members. A peripheral blood sample was collected from each donor, and TCR beta sequencing was performed on peripheral blood mononuclear cells. Genomic DNA was extracted from the blood cell samples with the Qiagen DNeasy Blood Extraction Kit. This entry belongs to a study of cytomegalovirus exposure and HLA in healthy donors (dated by TCRdb to 2017 to 2019). As for the study more broadly: An earlier analysis of a few hundred of the donors reported roughly 300 Gb of sequence data and approximately 120 million unique TCR beta sequences obtained from around 180 million T cells. Every repertoire in the discovery cohort had been generated on one and the same sequencing platform. Among some 410 genotyped donors of the cohort, an average of approximately 250,000 unique TCR beta nucleotide sequences were sequenced per donor, around 20% of them non-productive. Of the approximately 400 genotyped donors, more than 75% were placed in the genetic ancestry cluster associated with self-reported Caucasian donors. An earlier analysis of several hundred of the donors used high-throughput TCR beta sequencing to judge whether each TCR beta V gene segment behaved as functional or pseudogenic. Using immunosequencing, the study profiled T cell repertoires from 550 to 750 subjects and related those repertoires to cytomegalovirus serostatus. Donor age, sex, ethnicity and CMV serostatus were compiled alongside the repertoire data. Four to six DR-DQ haplotypes were handled as single units for association and clustering because linkage in the cohort was strong. High-throughput TCR immunosequencing, statistical association of individual TCRs with disease status, and machine learning were combined to predict cytomegalovirus infection status. In addition to the first cohort of 666 subjects, a separate validation cohort of 120 different subjects was used. An early release covering more than 500 HLA-typed donors comprised roughly 300 gigabases of sequencing data and 65 million to 100 million unique TCR sequences. Typing coverage differed by locus: A, B, C, DRB1 and DQB1 were typed in about 620-640 donors, DQA1 in approximately 520, DPA1 in around 610, and DPB1 in roughly 470. A later genetic analysis took genome-wide SNP genotypes for 398 of the 666 donors and used that subset as a discovery cohort. The study was designed to test whether signatures of past pathogen exposure could be identified by cataloging public T cell receptors. Class I and class II HLA loci were covered by the typing at four-digit resolution. A later analysis re-examined previously published TCR beta repertoires from 600 to 700 donors and added high-resolution HLA genotyping to investigate patterns of TCR occurrence. Rather than drawing on any new phenotypic data, the later analysis identified candidate immune exposures from TCR beta sequences and the way those sequences occurred across donors. What the work shows at the level of the full study, not this receptor alone: A later analysis found that most CMV-associated TCR beta chains appeared HLA-restricted, with HLA associations seemingly driven largely by CMV exposure. A further reported finding was that TCR beta sequences accurately predicted the HLA-A and HLA-B alleles for most subjects in the first cohort. Three of the identified cytomegalovirus-associated TCR beta chains were confirmed in vitro to be specific for cytomegalovirus antigens. In both the original and validation cohorts, the classifier was reported to diagnose cytomegalovirus status with high specificity and sensitivity. HLA typing was unavailable for some donors at each locus, so association tests used only the typed subset. In a later genetic analysis, fewer N-insertions in productive TCRs were reported among donors in an Asian-associated ancestry cluster than the roughly 670-donor mean. The sequencing pipeline was judged likely to have produced a cluster of highly shared sequence variants as a technical artifact. Compared with equally common non-associated chains, HLA-associated TCR beta chains in a later analysis were more clonally expanded and had lower generation probabilities. Roughly uniform sequencing depth across donors was assumed in presence/absence analyses, although this assumption may not hold. In a later analysis, the rate of TCR association differed among HLA loci, with DRB1 alleles having the most associated TCRs and HLA-C alleles having the fewest. The 87-base-pair reads could not distinguish some IMGT-functional V segments, including TRBV6-2 and TRBV6-3, so those segments were excluded. According to a later analysis, parvovirus B19, influenza, CMV and Epstein-Barr virus appeared linked to several top co-occurrence clusters. In an earlier analysis of fewer than 700 of the donors, most TCR beta V segments appeared in productive rearrangements about 87% or about 30% of the time, broadly matching IMGT annotations. The cohort was sequenced for TCR beta chains only, and without alpha or paired-chain data the features that could be detected were limited. When HLA alleles, especially DR and DQ, strongly co-occurred, TCR associations were difficult to assign to individual alleles. Because counts were too low, some 17 rarely observed V segments, including chromosome 9 orphons, were excluded from the earlier analysis of a few hundred of the donors. Across donors, most TCR sequences were observed very rarely, whereas some public TCRs were present in many individuals. Specific HLA alleles were associated with 16,951 TCR beta sequences at a false discovery rate of 0.05 in a later analysis. A later genetic analysis associated a missense DCLRE1C variant with V-gene and J-gene trimming of TCR beta chains, and an independent cohort replicated the association. The authors suggested that the approach could potentially be generalized to other disease states and immunological phenotypes. Immune exposure information for the cohort was limited to CMV serostatus. Correlated functional status among segregating V segments might be attributable to linkage disequilibrium, but an unknown experimental factor could not be ruled out. The study gave a list of under 200 TCR beta chains associated with cytomegalovirus.

The CDR3 goes from the cysteine to the phenylalanine over 15 residues. The read is trimmed to its CDR3 DNA, 45 bases read in frame from base 1. Ends trimmed: V by 3 bases, J by 3 bases; bases unmatched to a gene: 6. CDR1 and CDR2 are read off the germline V gene as SGDLS and YYNGEE. Library generation was performed with the immunoSEQ multiplex PCR assay. For the multiplex PCR, a mixture combining 60 forward primers for TCR Vbeta segments and 13 reverse primers for TCR Jbeta segments was used. The CDR3 region of rearranged TCR beta genes was amplified from genomic DNA with a multiplex PCR assay. On the Illumina HiSeq System, the amplified TCR beta libraries were sequenced as 87-base-pair reads. The authors' pipeline ran thus. A later analysis tallied 75 million to 95 million unique TCR beta chains across the 610 or so repertoires, and about 12 million of those chains were shared by two or more donors. Raw reads were error-corrected and collapsed into unique sequences with a nearest-neighbor algorithm that merged closely related sequences to remove PCR and sequencing errors. V, D and J gene segments were assigned by aligning CDR3 sequences to IMGT reference sequences. For a sequence to be retained, a match of at least six nucleotides was required to both a V gene segment and a J gene segment. Rearrangements were classified as productive when the CDR3 lacked stop codons and remained in frame with V and J, and all other rearrangements were classified as non-productive. Following IMGT convention, CDR3 was defined as the stretch from the second conserved V-encoded cysteine to the conserved J-encoded phenylalanine. Sequences without an unambiguous match to a single V gene segment were excluded from the earlier analysis of over 500 of the donors. An earlier analysis of fewer than 750 of the donors called V segments functional above 56.7% productive rearrangements and segregating when the between-donor standard deviation exceeded 5%. A statistical classification framework was built to diagnose cytomegalovirus status from the catalog of TCR beta chain sequences. In a later analysis, V and J genes were assigned by comparing TCR nucleotide sequences against IMGT/GENE-DB human TR gene sequences. The TCRdist pipeline was used in a later analysis to assign CDR3 sequences and most-parsimonious VDJ recombination scenarios. A later analysis defined each TCR beta chain by its CDR3 amino acid sequence plus V-gene family, and excluded reads lacking a unique V-gene family. A later analysis removed several hundred highly shared, low-generation-probability nucleotide sequences to deal with suspected cross-contamination and a sequencing artifact. In a later analysis, a clonal expansion index for each public chain was calculated from normalized within-repertoire ranks of inferred template counts. In a later analysis, generation probabilities were computed using a VDJ recombination model fitted to out-of-frame rearrangements, and the results were checked against IGoR. In a later analysis, TCR-TCR, TCR-HLA and TCR-CMV co-occurrence was scored with hypergeometric tests, and a repertoire-size bias correction was applied to TCR pairs. False discovery rates were estimated in a later analysis by permuting HLA or CMV assignments 20 times. In a later analysis, co-occurring TCRs were grouped using DBSCAN, and TCRdist sequence similarity was added for clustering within HLA-allele-positive subsets. Repertoires with fewer than 30,000 or more than 120,000 public chains, plus five repertoires with anomalous nucleotide sharing, were excluded from co-occurrence clustering. TCRdb provides this immuneACCESS table in a form limited to in-frame rearrangements. Some clones are lacking; in checked studies, under half of them reflect an unresolved V gene, and why the rest are absent is not known. The DNA was the basis for D and trimming; V, J and clone size are from that table. The sample table records under 200,000 clones; 60% to 85% of these occur just once. The ten largest clones represent around 3.4% of the sample.

The sequence was obtained from a man in his thirties or forties in good health and CMV-seropositive. Sequenced input: PBMCs. The sequence links TRBV9 to TRBJ1-1, with TRBD1 matching 9 junction bases. The CDR3 region reads CASSAGTGWDTEAFF. The nucleotides read TGTGCCAGCAGCGCAGGGACAGGGTGGGACACTGAAGCTTTCTTT.